The sequence of this T cell receptor beta chain was determined in a study of T cells after somatic rescue of genetic block. The table came from immunoSEQ multiplex PCR; TCRdb's copy has only in-frame clones and leaves some out. The sample has about 110,000 clones, about nine tenths seen once; the top ten hold roughly 1.5%. In germline, CDR1 is SQVTM, CDR2 ANQGSEA. CDR3 length: 16 residues. V lost 3 bases and J lost 3, with 20 bases in between. This chain connects TRBV29-1 to TRBJ1-2; D gene ambiguous. The receptor comes from a woman aged 18 to 35. The sample consisted of peripheral blood mononuclear cells (PBMCs). The CDR3 nucleotides read TGCAGCGTTGATAGGCCCCCCGGAGAAACTTACTATGGCTACACCTTC. Amino acid sequence: CSVDRPPGETYYGYTF.